The next 8 T cell receptor beta chains were all read from a single sample in a study of T cells in Graves' hyperthyroidism and ophthalmopathy. TCR beta CDR3 regions were amplified from RNA. RT-PCR in the first round (using the HTBI primer set) targeted the TCR CDR3. TCRdb re-analysed the multiplex PCR reads in MiXCR, keeping a single row per CDR3 protein. The sample records 300,000 to 450,000 distinct CDR3 sequences, roughly 13% being singletons. Material: blood. These receptor sequences come from a young man with Graves' hyperthyroidism that later progressed to Graves' ophthalmopathy.

Many counts were recorded for this clonotype. The gene calls are TRBV6-5 and TRBJ2-3; unclear D gene. The ends were cut back, 0 bases at V and 1 base at J, with 14 bases in the middle. The CDR3 runs to 17 residues. Per germline, CDR1 MNHEY and CDR2 SVGAGI. CDR3 nucleotide sequence: TGTGCCAGCAGTTACTCACTTGGGCAGCCTCGCACAGATACGCAGTATTTT. Its translation: CASSYSLGQPRTDTQYF.

The J gene is TRBJ2-1, the V gene TRBV3-1; a possible D gene is TRBD1 (7 bases). The CDR3 totals 16 residues. Germline CDR1 is LGHDT and CDR2 is YNNKEL (reference sequence). The V end was cut by 0 bases, the J end by 4 bases, with 13 bases between. CDR3 region: CASSQDRAGGYNEQFF. The DNA of the CDR3 is TGTGCCAGCAGCCAAGATCGGGCAGGGGGGTACAATGAGCAGTTCTTC.

This chain uses TRBV6-1 with TRBJ2-2, with 8 bases fitting TRBD2. Unmatched junction bases numbered 8, after V lost 5 bases and J lost 6 bases. Germline-derived CDR1 and CDR2 are MNHNS and SASEGT. This CDR3 region has 15 residues. For the CDR3, the DNA is TGTGCCAGCAGTCGGACTAGCCTTAAGGCCGGGGAGCTGTTTTTT. Translating gives CASSRTSLKAGELFF.

The J gene is TRBJ1-1, the V gene TRBV19, with TRBD1 matching 8 bases. With 5 bases clipped from V and 0 bases from J, the junction kept 11 bases outside the gene matches. Germline CDR1 and CDR2: LNHDA and SQIVND (reference sequence). The CDR3 extends over 17 amino acids. Here the CDR3 DNA reads TGTGCCAGTAGTCCCAGAACTCGGGGACAGGTGAACACTGAAGCTTTCTTT. Its protein product is CASSPRTRGQVNTEAFF.

This clonotype occurred many times. The J gene is TRBJ1-5, the V gene TRBV19; D call uncertain. Trimming pared 7 bases from V and 4 bases from J, leaving 14 bases between. The V gene's germline CDR1 is LNHDA and CDR2 SQIVND (reference sequence). The CDR3 runs 14 residues. CDR3 coding DNA: TGTGCCAGTACGTTGACGGTAGGAAATCAGCCCCAGCATTTT. It codes for CASTLTVGNQPQHF. Filled out from reference TRBV19 and TRBJ1-5, the complete variable domain reads DGGITQSPKYLFRKEGQNVTLSCEQNLNHDAMYWYRQDPGQGLRLIYYSQIVNDFQKGDIAEGYSVSREKKESFPLTVTSAQKNPTAFYLCASTLTVGNQPQHFGDGTRLSIL.

This clonotype was observed a few times. CDR3 DNA: TGTGCCACCAGCATTATCGGGACAGGCGGTGAAAAACTGTTTTTT. It specifies CATSIIGTGGEKLFF. This chain uses TRBV15 with TRBJ1-4, with 8 nucleotides matching TRBD1. Germline CDR1 reads LNHNV; CDR2 reads YYDKDF (reference sequence). With 4 bases clipped from V and 7 bases from J, the junction kept 8 bases outside the gene matches. CDR3 size: 15 residues.

This clonotype occurred many times. The chain combines TRBV7-2 with TRBJ2-1; possibly TRBD1 for D (6 bases). V was trimmed by 1 base and J by 12 bases, leaving 13 bases between them. This CDR3 region has 13 residues. Germline loops: CDR1 SGHTA, CDR2 FQGNSA. CDR3 loop: CASSLGVRRGQFF. The DNA for the CDR3 is TGTGCCAGCAGCTTAGGAGTACGCAGGGGGCAGTTCTTC.

The V gene is TRBV30, the J gene TRBJ2-7; a possible D gene is TRBD2 (7 bases). The CDR3 length is 12 residues. V was pared by 2 bases and J by 5 bases, with 10 bases between. CDR1 is GTSNPN and CDR2 is SVGIG in the germline V gene (reference sequence). The CDR3 bases are TGTGCCTGGAGTAGGGGGGGGGACGAGCAGTACTTC. Amino acids: CAWSRGGDEQYF.